The 21 T cell receptor beta chains given below trace back to one sample, sequenced in a study of cytomegalovirus exposure and HLA in healthy donors. Both 60 Vbeta primers and 13 Jbeta primers went into the PCR. Libraries were prepared by immunoSEQ multiplex PCR; TCRdb keeps only in-frame clonotypes and omits some of them. The sample includes approximately 110,000 clones, around 67% seen only once; the top ten take around 4.8%. The sequenced sample was PBMCs. The receptors stem from a man aged 55-75 years in good health and CMV-seropositive.

Here the CDR3 DNA reads TGTGCCAGCAGCCACAGCCTCGCGAACACCGGGGAGCTGTTTTTT. The encoded protein is CASSHSLANTGELFF. This sequence joins TRBV9 and TRBJ2-2; D gene ambiguous. The CDR3 runs 15 residues. The germline V gene has CDR1 SGDLS and CDR2 YYNGEE. Trimming removed 4 bases at V and 0 bases at J, with 10 bases between.

The chain joins TRBV5-4 to TRBJ1-3, with TRBD1 as a possible D gene (6 bases). CDR1 is SGHNT and CDR2 is YYREEE in the germline V gene (reference sequence). Trimming took off 2 bases at V and 3 bases at J, with 18 bases between the two ends. The CDR3 extends over 17 amino acids. CDR3 sequence reads: CASSLARRNRVGNTIYF. CDR3 in DNA: TGTGCCAGCAGCTTAGCTCGTAGAAACAGGGTTGGAAACACCATATATTTT. The complete variable domain, with remaining parts taken from reference TRBV5-4 and TRBJ1-3, reads ETGVTQSPTHLIKTRGQQVTLRCSSQSGHNTVSWYQQALGQGPQFIFQYYREEENGRGNFPPRFSGLQFPNYSSELNVNALELDDSALYLCASSLARRNRVGNTIYFGEGSWLTVV.

This chain uses TRBV9 with TRBJ1-1; D uncertain. Germline V gene lookup returns CDR1 SGDLS and CDR2 YYNGEE. CDR3 length: 15 amino acids. V dropped 0 bases and J dropped 3 bases, with 12 bases sitting between them. This chain's CDR3 is CASSVEDSRDTEAFF. CDR3 sequence (DNA): TGTGCCAGCAGCGTAGAAGATTCCCGAGACACTGAAGCTTTCTTT.

As DNA, the CDR3 is TGTGCCAGCAGCTCCGGGACAGAAACCGGGGAGCTGTTTTTT. It encodes CASSSGTETGELFF. V is TRBV28 and J is TRBJ2-2; 7 bases are shared with TRBD1. Looked up from germline, CDR1 is MDHEN and CDR2 is SYDVKM. V shed 6 bases, J shed 5 bases, and the junction held 6 bases outside the gene matches. The CDR3 totals 14 residues.

V is TRBV19 and J is TRBJ1-1, with D unresolved. Trimming stripped 3 bases from V and 5 bases from J, with 13 bases between. The length of the CDR3 is 14 residues. Germline loops: CDR1 LNHDA, CDR2 SQIVND (reference sequence). CDR3 DNA: TGTGCCAGTAGTATGGGTGCTAGAAGGACTGAAGCTTTCTTT. It specifies CASSMGARRTEAFF.

The chain employs TRBV7-6 and TRBJ2-5; 7 bases agree with TRBD1. The CDR3 spans 15 residues. Germline-derived CDR1 and CDR2 are SGHVS and FNYEAQ. V shed 2 bases and J 3 bases; nucleotides not matched to a gene: 6. The CDR3 region has the DNA TGTGCCAGCAGCTTACGAAAAGGGGGCGAAGAGACCCAGTACTTC. Residues: CASSLRKGGEETQYF.

The rearrangement uses TRBV5-1 and TRBJ1-6; 7 bases line up with TRBD1. The length of the CDR3 is 16 residues. The V gene end was trimmed by 0 bases and the J gene end by 6 bases; junction bases not matched to a gene: 6. CDR1 SGHRS and CDR2 YFSETQ come from the germline V gene. The CDR3 loop is CASSLAPTGPNSPLHF. DNA of the CDR3: TGCGCCAGCAGCTTGGCCCCGACAGGGCCTAATTCACCCCTCCACTTT.

V usage is TRBV6-1 and J usage is TRBJ1-6; TRBD1 matches 7 bases. J was trimmed by 5 bases and V by 6 bases; bases with no gene match: 13. The CDR3 runs 17 residues. Germline V gene data show CDR1 as MNHNS and CDR2 as SASEGT. The CDR3 nucleotides read TGTGCCAGCAGGGAACAGGGGAGTAATGGAAATAATTCACCCCTCCACTTT. Amino acid sequence: CASREQGSNGNNSPLHF.

The chain uses TRBV6-1 and TRBJ1-2, with TRBD1 matching 8 bases. This CDR3 has 16 residues. The germline CDR1 and CDR2 sequences are MNHNS and SASEGT. Losses at the gene ends were 4 bases for V and 4 bases for J; bases not matched to a gene: 11. In nucleotides, the CDR3 is TGTGCCAGCAGTGTACAGTCCGGGACAGGTAGCTATGGCTACACCTTC. It specifies CASSVQSGTGSYGYTF.

The rearrangement joins TRBV2 to TRBJ1-6; D unclear. V lost 2 bases and J 5 bases, leaving 16 bases between the germline ends. CDR1 SNHLY and CDR2 FYNNEI come from the germline V gene. The CDR3 covers 17 residues. CDR3 amino acids: CASSELNPFLHNSPLHF. The CDR3 nucleotides are TGTGCCAGCAGTGAATTGAACCCCTTCCTACATAATTCACCCCTCCACTTT. The complete variable domain, with remaining parts taken from reference TRBV2 and TRBJ1-6, reads EPEVTQTPSHQVTQMGQEVILRCVPISNHLYFYWYRQILGQKVEFLVSFYNNEISEKSEIFDDQFSVERPDGSNFTLKIRSTKLEDSAMYFCASSELNPFLHNSPLHFGNGTRLTVT.

The rearrangement links TRBV7-3 to TRBJ1-5; D is possibly TRBD1 (5 bases). The CDR3 runs 13 residues. CDR1 and CDR2 (germline): SGHTA, FQGTGA. V lost 5 bases and J lost 6, with 11 bases in between. The CDR3, as DNA: TGTGCCAGCAGCCCCGCCGGGGGTCAGCCCCAGCATTTT. It encodes CASSPAGGQPQHF.

The CDR3 DNA is TGTGCCAGCAGCTCAAATAGCGGCACAGCCTACGAGCAGTACTTC. Translation: CASSSNSGTAYEQYF. The genes are TRBV7-3 and TRBJ2-7, with TRBD2 as a possible D gene (6 bases). Trimming pared 4 bases from V and 2 bases from J, leaving 15 bases between. CDR1 SGHTA and CDR2 FQGTGA come from the germline V gene. The CDR3 sequence is 15 residues long.

The chain uses TRBV7-3 and TRBJ1-2; tentatively, D is TRBD1 (6 bases). Germline CDR1 reads SGHTA; CDR2 reads FQGTGA. The CDR3 extends over 14 amino acids. The ends were cut back, 5 bases at V and 6 bases at J, with 16 bases in the middle. The CDR3, as DNA: TGTGCCAGCAGCCTTCACAGGGAAGGGAATGGCTACACCTTC. This sequence encodes CASSLHREGNGYTF.

The chain recombines TRBV5-1 with TRBJ1-6; the D is unclear. Trimming took 4 bases from V and 11 from J, leaving 16 bases between them. This CDR3 has 14 residues. Germline CDR1 and CDR2: SGHRS and YFSETQ. The CDR3, as DNA: TGCGCCAGCAGCCCGGAATTACAGTGGGCACCCCTCCACTTT. This codes for CASSPELQWAPLHF.

This chain connects TRBV5-5 to TRBJ1-5, with TRBD1 as a possible D gene (5 bases). Germline-derived CDR1 and CDR2 are SGHKS and YYEKEE (reference sequence). The V and J ends lost 4 bases and 4 bases respectively, with 9 bases between them. The CDR3 is 13 residues long. This chain's CDR3 is CASSVTGNQPQHF. In nucleotides, the CDR3 is TGTGCCAGCAGCGTTACAGGAAATCAGCCCCAGCATTTT. Filled out from reference TRBV5-5 and TRBJ1-5, the complete variable domain reads DAGVTQSPTHLIKTRGQQVTLRCSPISGHKSVSWYQQVLGQGPQFIFQYYEKEERGRGNFPDRFSARQFPNYSSELNVNALLLGDSALYLCASSVTGNQPQHFGDGTRLSIL.

This clone was seen a single time. The genes are TRBV27 and TRBJ2-7; D is unresolved. CDR1 is MNHEY, CDR2 SMNVEV, per germline (reference sequence). The CDR3 sequence is 12 residues long. The V end lost 4 bases, the J end lost 3 bases, and 7 bases lay between the germline ends. In DNA, the CDR3 is TGTGCCAGCAGTTCTAGAAACTACGAGCAGTACTTC. This codes for CASSSRNYEQYF.

V is TRBV4-1 and J is TRBJ2-3; 13 nucleotides match TRBD2. The germline CDR1 and CDR2 sequences are MGHRA and YSYEKL. The CDR3 is made up of 15 amino acids. With 4 bases clipped from V and 8 bases from J, the junction kept 6 bases outside the gene matches. CDR3 in amino acids: CASSRTSGGGGTQYF. DNA for the CDR3: TGCGCCAGCAGCCGTACTAGCGGGGGGGGTGGTACGCAGTATTTT.

This clone has more than one count but fewer than ten. The CDR3 DNA is TGTGCCAGCAGATTTCTGGACGGGAACCAAGAGACCCAGTACTTC. Translation: CASRFLDGNQETQYF. The gene calls are TRBV6-1 and TRBJ2-5; TRBD2 is a possible D gene (5 bases). V was shortened by 6 bases and J by 0 bases, with 14 bases between the two germline ends. The CDR3 runs to 15 residues. CDR1 MNHNS and CDR2 SASEGT come from the germline V gene.

This clone has only a few counts. The chain uses TRBV2 and TRBJ1-1; D possibly corresponds to TRBD1 (6 bases). The CDR3 totals 15 residues. The germline CDR1 and CDR2 sequences are SNHLY and FYNNEI. V lost 7 bases and J lost 1, with 16 bases in between. CDR3 in DNA: TGTGCCAGCACCGAGATGGGGGCGGGGAACACTGAAGCTTTCTTT. It is translated as CASTEMGAGNTEAFF.

This sequence joins TRBV13 and TRBJ2-1; 9 bases map to TRBD1. Germline values: CDR1 PRHDT, CDR2 FYEKMQ (reference sequence). The CDR3 consists of 16 residues. The V and J ends lost 4 bases and 7 bases, in that order; junction bases with no gene match: 11. The CDR3: CASSYSIGTGQNEQFF. DNA of the CDR3: TGTGCCAGCAGCTACTCGATAGGGACAGGGCAAAATGAGCAGTTCTTC.

The V gene is TRBV10-2, the J gene TRBJ2-7, with D possibly matching TRBD1 (5 bases). V lost 0 bases and J lost 5, with 11 bases in between. The germline CDR1 and CDR2 sequences are WSHSY and SAAADI. The CDR3 is 14 residues long. In DNA form, the CDR3 reads TGCGCCAGCAGTGAGTCATGGGGCAGCAACGAGCAGTACTTC. Residues: CASSESWGSNEQYF.